This T cell receptor (beta chain) was sequenced in a study of T cells after yellow fever vaccination. Study-wide results and limits: Across the CD4 and CD8 compartments, a small share of clonotypes was present in both.

CDR3 length equals 17 residues. The V gene's germline CDR1 is MNHNS and CDR2 SASEGT. The V segment lost 6 bases and the J segment 3 bases; nucleotides outside the gene matches: 14. Remarks on this clonotype: As yet, its antigen is unknown.

The study made its TCR cDNA through 5'RACE template switching. That step introduced a universal primer site along with UMIs. From the 5' RACE reads, TCRdb called clonotypes with MiXCR, one entry per CDR3 protein. Seen here are hundreds of thousands of distinct CDR3 sequences, 9% to 15% observed once, and the top ten hold 15%. The sequences come from PBMCs, collected on the day of the yellow fever booster vaccination. This sequence originates from a man aged 25 to 45 who received the YFV17D yellow fever vaccine. V is TRBV6-1 and J is TRBJ2-7; 10 nucleotides line up with TRBD1. The CDR3 protein is CASRLDVSWTGGYEQYF. The CDR3 DNA follows: TGTGCCAGCAGGCTGGACGTGTCCTGGACAGGGGGCTACGAGCAGTACTTC.